These 12 T cell receptor beta chains came from one sample sequenced in a study of T cell responses to AZD1222 COVID-19 vaccine. Sequencing was performed with immunoSEQ multiplex PCR; in TCRdb, only in-frame clones are kept and a portion is missing. In the table there are some 130,000 clones, around 87% of which are singletons. The sequences come from peripheral blood, collected on day 0 of AZD1222 vaccination. These receptors originate from an adult in good health.

The chain has TRBV20-1 and TRBJ2-7, with D unclear. The V end was cut by 3 bases, the J end by 5 bases, with 5 bases between. The germline V gene encodes CDR1 DFQATT and CDR2 SNEGSKA (reference sequence). This CDR3 has 10 residues. CDR3 DNA: TGCAGTGCTAGGTCAGACGAGCAGTACTTC. Protein: CSARSDEQYF.

This chain joins TRBV3-1 (or the pseudogene TRBV3-2) and TRBJ2-3, with 10 bases identical to TRBD2. This CDR3 contains 13 residues. The trim removed 1 base at V and 12 bases at J, leaving 4 bases unmatched. CDR1 and CDR2 (germline): LGHDT, YNNKEL (reference sequence). The DNA for the CDR3 is TGTGCCAGCAGCCAAGGAGGACTAGCGGCTCAGTATTTT. Translation: CASSQGGLAAQYF.

This chain connects TRBV5-1 to TRBJ2-7, with a weak D call TRBD2 (6 bases). V was trimmed by 6 bases and J by 5 bases, leaving 18 bases between them. The germline CDR1 and CDR2 sequences are SGHRS and YFSETQ. The CDR3 totals 14 residues. The DNA of the CDR3 is TGCGCCAGCAACGGGGGTTTCAGCTCGGACGAGCAGTACTTC. Translated: CASNGGFSSDEQYF.

The chain employs TRBV10-3 and TRBJ1-1, with 12 positions matching TRBD1. J gave up 10 bases and V 8 bases, and 8 bases lay outside the gene matches. The CDR3 length is 13 residues. Germline V gene lookup returns CDR1 ENHRY and CDR2 SYGVKD. CDR3 loop: CAIGGQGADGAFF. The DNA for the CDR3 is TGTGCCATCGGGGGACAGGGGGCGGACGGAGCTTTCTTT.

The chain has TRBV28 and TRBJ1-5; no reliable D call. CDR1 and CDR2 from the germline V gene are MDHEN and SYDVKM. V was trimmed by 7 bases and J by 0 bases, leaving 19 bases between them. There are 17 residues in the CDR3. In DNA, the CDR3 is TGTGCCAGCACTAAGATTGGCCAGATTAATAGCAATCAGCCCCAGCATTTT. Its protein is CASTKIGQINSNQPQHF.

The chain carries TRBV10-3 and TRBJ1-6; no firm D call. This CDR3 region has 14 residues. The V and J ends lost 3 bases and 8 bases respectively, with 11 bases between them. The germline CDR1 and CDR2 sequences are ENHRY and SYGVKD. The CDR3 reads CAISEGQEYSPLHF. CDR3 bases: TGTGCCATCAGTGAAGGGCAGGAGTATTCACCCCTCCACTTT.

The V call is TRBV19, the J call TRBJ2-5; D not resolved. The CDR3 is 15 residues long. Per germline, CDR1 LNHDA and CDR2 SQIVND (reference sequence). Between the trimmed V and J ends, which lost 1 base and 7 bases, there was a span of 16 bases. In DNA, the CDR3 is TGTGCCAGTAGTATAGTTGGGGAACCTCCGGGGACCCAGTACTTC. Translation gives CASSIVGEPPGTQYF. Drawing the rest from reference TRBV19 and TRBJ2-5, the complete variable domain is DGGITQSPKYLFRKEGQNVTLSCEQNLNHDAMYWYRQDPGQGLRLIYYSQIVNDFQKGDIAEGYSVSREKKESFPLTVTSAQKNPTAFYLCASSIVGEPPGTQYFGPGTRLLVL.

CDR3 sequence reads: CASGQAKAKNIQYF. In DNA form, the CDR3 reads TGTGCCAGCGGACAGGCGAAAGCCAAAAACATTCAGTACTTC. The J gene is TRBJ2-4, the V gene TRBV28; TRBD1 agrees at 7 bases. V trimming: 8 bases; J trimming: 0 bases; junction bases outside the gene matches: 4. The CDR3 extends over 14 amino acids. Germline lookup yields CDR1 MDHEN and CDR2 SYDVKM.

This clone was detected once. The genes are TRBV21-1 and TRBJ1-1. TRBV21-1 is tagged as a pseudogene. The CDR3 covers 15 residues. The CDR3 reads CASSKVTKWDTEAFF. The CDR3 DNA reads as TGTGCCAGCAGCAAAGTAACTAAATGGGACACTGAAGCTTTCTTT.

The J gene is TRBJ1-5, the V gene TRBV24-1; no reliable D call. Trimming took 3 bases from V and 8 from J, leaving 19 bases between them. The CDR3 is 16 residues long. In germline, CDR1 is KGHDR, CDR2 SFDVKD. The CDR3 region has the DNA TGTGCCACCAGTGATCGGGGAGGGTCGTTCGCGGAGCCCCAGCATTTT. Translation gives CATSDRGGSFAEPQHF.

This clone was seen only a few times. The chain joins TRBV6-5 to TRBJ1-5; perhaps TRBD1 as D (5 bases). This CDR3 comprises 13 residues. CDR1 MNHEY and CDR2 SVGAGI come from the germline V gene. V was shortened by 4 bases and J by 3 bases, with 7 bases between the two germline ends. The CDR3 nucleotides are TGTGCCAGCAGTTTGGGACCCAATCAGCCCCAGCATTTT. Translating it yields CASSLGPNQPQHF.

V usage is TRBV5-4 and J usage is TRBJ2-1; TRBD2 matches 10 bases. V shed 8 bases, J shed 6 bases, and the junction held 8 bases outside the gene matches. The CDR3 consists of 14 residues. Germline values: CDR1 SGHNT, CDR2 YYREEE (reference sequence). CDR3 sequence: CASGSGGAGNEQFF. CDR3 coding DNA: TGTGCCAGTGGGAGCGGGGGGGCCGGCAATGAGCAGTTCTTC. Complete variable domain (other parts from reference TRBV5-4 and TRBJ2-1): ETGVTQSPTHLIKTRGQQVTLRCSSQSGHNTVSWYQQALGQGPQFIFQYYREEENGRGNFPPRFSGLQFPNYSSELNVNALELDDSALYLCASGSGGAGNEQFFGPGTRLTVL.